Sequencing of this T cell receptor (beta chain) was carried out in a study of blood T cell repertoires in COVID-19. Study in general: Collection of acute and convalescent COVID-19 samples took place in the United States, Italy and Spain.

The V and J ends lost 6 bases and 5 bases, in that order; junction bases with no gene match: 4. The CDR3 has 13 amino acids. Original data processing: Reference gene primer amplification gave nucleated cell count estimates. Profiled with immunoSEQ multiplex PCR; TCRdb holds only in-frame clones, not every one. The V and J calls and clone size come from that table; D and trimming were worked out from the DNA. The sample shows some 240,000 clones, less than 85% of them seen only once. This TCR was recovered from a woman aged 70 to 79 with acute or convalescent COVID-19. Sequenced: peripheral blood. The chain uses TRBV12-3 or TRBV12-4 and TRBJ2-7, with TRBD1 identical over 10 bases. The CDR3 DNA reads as TGTGCCAGCAGAGGGACAGGGGTCCACGAGCAGTACTTC. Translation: CASRGTGVHEQYF.